This is a list of T cell receptor beta chains from one sample in a study of beta chain features in type 1 diabetes. Produced via immunoSEQ multiplex PCR; TCRdb's table is partial and in-frame only. The sample holds roughly 400,000 clones, more than 11% seen once. The sample comprised naive CD4+ T cells from blood. All receptors derive from a young man in good health. Both conserved end residues are part of each CDR3. The order of the fields is J gene, clone size, CDR3 length, D gene, V gene, CDR3 protein, CDR3 DNA. The D gene is left open where the match is weak. Clone size is not always given. Where it is, it says once, few, many or a class for expanded clones.

>TRBJ2-1|few|15|TRBD2|TRBV6-5
CASGNLGLVGNEQFF
TGTGCCAGCGGAAACCTGGGACTAGTGGGGAATGAGCAGTTCTTC
>TRBJ2-5|.|16|.|TRBV7-2
CASSRMVAGTQETQYF
TGTGCCAGCAGCCGGATGGTGGCGGGGACTCAAGAGACCCAGTACTTC
>TRBJ1-1|.|13|.|TRBV7-2
CASSLAGTPEAFF
TGTGCCAGCAGCTTAGCGGGGACGCCTGAAGCTTTCTTT
>TRBJ1-2|few|12|.|TRBV30
CAWSAENYGYTF
TGTGCCTGGAGCGCAGAGAACTATGGCTACACCTTC
>TRBJ2-1|.|11|.|TRBV6-5
CASTRDNEQFF
TGTGCCAGCACCCGGGACAATGAGCAGTTCTTC
>TRBJ1-5|few|15|.|TRBV15
CATSRRRDSNQPQHF
TGTGCCACCAGCAGGCGACGGGATAGCAATCAGCCCCAGCATTTT
>TRBJ2-1|few|15|TRBD2|TRBV2
CASSTGTSTYNEQFF
TGTGCCAGCAGCACTGGGACTAGTACCTACAATGAGCAGTTCTTC
>TRBJ1-4|.|17|TRBD1|TRBV25-1
CASSPPPGQGTNEKLFF
TGTGCCAGCAGTCCCCCACCGGGACAGGGTACTAATGAAAAACTGTTTTTT
>TRBJ2-1|.|15|.|TRBV5-6
CASSFIALHGNEQFF
TGTGCCAGCAGCTTTATTGCCTTGCACGGGAATGAGCAGTTCTTC
>TRBJ2-7|few|17|.|TRBV6-1
CASSVLPSTGFVYEQYF
TGTGCCAGCAGTGTTCTCCCTTCTACAGGGTTTGTCTACGAGCAGTACTTC
>TRBJ1-2|.|13|.|TRBV25-1
CASTRGANYGYTF
TGTGCCAGCACCAGGGGAGCTAACTATGGCTACACCTTC
>TRBJ2-7|.|18|TRBD1|TRBV25-1
CASSEPRGRTGSPYEQYF
TGTGCCAGCAGTGAGCCGCGGGGTCGGACAGGGTCCCCCTACGAGCAGTACTTC
>TRBJ2-1|few|17|TRBD2|TRBV4-3
CASSRKGTSGSNNEQFF
TGCGCCAGCAGCCGAAAGGGTACTAGCGGGAGTAATAATGAGCAGTTCTTC
>TRBJ2-1|.|17|TRBD2|TRBV11-3
CASSQDSSGGSYNEQFF
TGTGCCAGCAGCCAAGATTCTAGCGGGGGTTCCTACAATGAGCAGTTCTTC